The clone carrying this T cell receptor (beta chain) showed up just once. As originally analysed: Estimation of nucleated cell counts was performed using reference gene primer amplification. Clones were read by immunoSEQ multiplex PCR, and TCRdb kept only the in-frame ones, dropping some. The V and J calls and clone size were taken over from that table, and D and trimming were inferred from the DNA. The data contain approximately 200,000 clones, 65% to 85% of them singletons. The CDR3 runs 13 residues. CDR1 is SGHNT, CDR2 YENEEA, per germline. Deletions cut 4 bases from V and 1 base from J, with 6 bases between. The sample belongs to a study of blood T cell repertoires in COVID-19. Study-wide context: Samples taken during acute and convalescent COVID-19 were collected in the United States, Italy and Spain. From T cells, B-cell-depleted T cells, or PBMCs came the material, which was cDNA or gDNA.

The chain recombines TRBV11-3 with TRBJ2-3, with D uncertain. This receptor was obtained from a woman aged 30 to 39 who had recovered from COVID-19. The source material was peripheral blood. CDR3 sequence (DNA): TGTGCCAGCAGCTCATCGGGCACAGATACGCAGTATTTT. Its protein product is CASSSSGTDTQYF.